The entry that follows covers one T cell receptor beta chain sequence. The antigen is undetermined. This sample is part of a study of OX40 agonist ivuxolimab in advanced cancers. Across the study: Patients undergoing dose escalation presented with hepatocellular carcinoma, melanoma, renal cell or head and neck cancer.

General observations from the study: Researchers did not establish what antigens the expanded peripheral T cells target.

The data were produced by immunoSEQ multiplex PCR, yet TCRdb's version contains in-frame clones alone and is incomplete. The sample holds 45,000 to 65,000 clones, about 89% seen once. Individuals having autoimmune disease history or systemic immunosuppression were not enrolled. There are 15 residues in the CDR3. V gave up 0 bases and J gave up 5 bases, with 14 bases separating them. The V gene's germline CDR1 is SGHTS and CDR2 YDEGEE. The receptor's source is an adult with an advanced solid tumor such as melanoma, head and neck, liver or kidney cancer. The specimen comprised CD4+ or CD8+ T cells sorted from blood, sampled in a trial of the OX40 agonist ivuxolimab. The V call is TRBV5-8, the J call TRBJ2-5; no clear D gene. The CDR3 spells CASSLGGTLGETQYF. The CDR3 nucleotides read TGTGCCAGCAGCTTGGGTGGCACCCTTGGGGAGACCCAGTACTTC.